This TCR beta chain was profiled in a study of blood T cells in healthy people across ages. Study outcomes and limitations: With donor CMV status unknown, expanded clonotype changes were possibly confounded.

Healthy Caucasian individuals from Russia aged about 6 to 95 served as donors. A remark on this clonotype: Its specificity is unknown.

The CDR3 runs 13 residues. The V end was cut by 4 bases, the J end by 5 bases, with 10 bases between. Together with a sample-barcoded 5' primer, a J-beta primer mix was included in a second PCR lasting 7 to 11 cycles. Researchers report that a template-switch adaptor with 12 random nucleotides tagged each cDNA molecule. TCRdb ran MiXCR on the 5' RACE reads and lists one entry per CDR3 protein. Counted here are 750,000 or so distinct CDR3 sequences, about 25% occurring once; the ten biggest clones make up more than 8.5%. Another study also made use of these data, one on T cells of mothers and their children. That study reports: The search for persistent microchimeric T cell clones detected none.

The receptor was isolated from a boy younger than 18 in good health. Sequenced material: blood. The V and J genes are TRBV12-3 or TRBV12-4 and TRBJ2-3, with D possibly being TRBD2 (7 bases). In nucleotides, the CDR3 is TGTGCCAGCAGTTACAGGGAGGGAGATACGCAGTATTTT. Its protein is CASSYREGDTQYF.